These 22 T cell receptor beta chains were all obtained from the same sample, sequenced in a study of T-cell memory formation after mild COVID-19. TCRdb itself ran the 5' RACE reads through MiXCR, one entry per CDR3 protein. The sample records 360,000 or so distinct CDR3 sequences, over 25% being singletons. Sample: PBMCs or a T cell subset sorted from them (not recorded which). These receptors were taken from an adult woman who had mild COVID-19 (a few samples of this study predate the infection). Cell type and time point are not known.

This clonotype was seen just once. The rearrangement uses TRBV7-3 and TRBJ2-3; D perhaps matches TRBD1 (5 bases). The CDR3 spans 15 residues. The V and J ends lost 6 bases and 0 bases respectively, with 13 bases between them. The germline gives CDR1 SGHTA, CDR2 FQGTGA. CDR3 loop: CASRPTVSSTDTQYF. As DNA, the CDR3 is TGTGCCAGCAGGCCGACAGTATCTAGCACAGATACGCAGTATTTT.

The chain combines TRBV13 with TRBJ1-2; D is perhaps TRBD1 (5 bases). The germline V and J ends were trimmed by 5 bases and 2 bases, with 15 bases remaining between them. The CDR3 is made up of 15 amino acids. Per germline, CDR1 PRHDT and CDR2 FYEKMQ (reference sequence). The CDR3 protein is CASSLPGLSNYGYTF. The CDR3 nucleotides read TGTGCCAGCAGCCTACCGGGACTGAGCAACTATGGCTACACCTTC.

The rearrangement links TRBV7-9 to TRBJ1-2, with 8 bases lining up with TRBD1. The CDR3 has 16 amino acids. V was clipped by 5 bases and J by 6 bases; unmatched bases: 14. Germline lookup yields CDR1 SEHNR and CDR2 FQNEAQ (reference sequence). In DNA, the CDR3 is TGTGCCAGCAGCCACGGACAGGGTGATTTGGTTAATGGCTACACCTTC. It is translated as CASSHGQGDLVNGYTF.

This clonotype was observed a few times. The J gene is TRBJ2-7, the V gene TRBV9; D possibly matches TRBD1 or TRBD2 (5 bases each). Trimming pared 2 bases from V and 0 bases from J, leaving 21 bases between. CDR3 size: 18 residues. Germline V gene sequence: CDR1 SGDLS, CDR2 YYNGEE. The CDR3 DNA is TGTGCCAGCAGCGTGAACCCCGACCGGGACGGCAGCTCCTACGAGCAGTACTTC. Translated: CASSVNPDRDGSSYEQYF.

This clonotype appeared a few times. V is TRBV12-3 or TRBV12-4 and J is TRBJ1-1, with TRBD1 matching 7 bases. V shed 5 bases and J 6 bases; nucleotides not matched to a gene: 9. This CDR3 has 14 residues. Here the CDR3 DNA reads TGTGCCAGCAGTGGCCTGCAGGGGGGACCTGAAGCTTTCTTT. Its translation is CASSGLQGGPEAFF.

V and J are TRBV7-8 and TRBJ2-1; D call uncertain. Germline V gives CDR1 SGHVS, CDR2 FQNEAQ. The length of the CDR3 is 13 residues. V dropped 7 bases and J dropped 7 bases, with 14 bases sitting between them. The CDR3 region has the DNA TGTGCCAGCACCCTAGGGCTAGGGAATGAGCAGTTCTTC. Translation: CASTLGLGNEQFF.

The chain has TRBV7-8 and TRBJ2-1; 12 bases are a match to TRBD1. Per the germline V gene, CDR1 is SGHVS and CDR2 is FQNEAQ. Germline trimming cut 10 bases from V and 6 bases from J; bases unmatched to any gene: 7. The CDR3 has 14 amino acids. Here the CDR3 DNA reads TGTGCCACCCCGGGACAGGGGGCGTCCAATGAGCAGTTCTTC. Protein product: CATPGQGASNEQFF.

This clonotype was seen more than once but under ten times. The chain couples TRBV27 to TRBJ1-1; D not certain. There are 13 residues in the CDR3. The ends were cut back, 5 bases at V and 1 base at J, with 8 bases in the middle. CDR1 is MNHEY and CDR2 is SMNVEV in the germline V gene (reference sequence). CDR3 sequence (DNA): TGTGCCAGCAGTCAAACATGGAACACTGAAGCTTTCTTT. It is translated as CASSQTWNTEAFF.

The sample holds a few counts of this clonotype. The chain carries TRBV12-3 or TRBV12-4 and TRBJ1-1; D is ambiguous. CDR3 length: 10 residues. The V gene lost 6 bases and the J gene lost 7 bases, with 6 bases spanning the gap. The CDR3 nucleotides are TGTGCCAGCAGCCTCAGTGAAGCTTTCTTT. This translates into CASSLSEAFF.

The V call is TRBV6-5, the J call TRBJ2-1; TRBD2 matches at 13 bases. Germline CDR1 and CDR2: MNHEY and SVGAGI. V shed 6 bases, J shed 8 bases, and the junction held 10 bases outside the gene matches. There are 16 residues in the CDR3. The CDR3 DNA sequence: TGTGCCAGCAGCCCTACTAGCGGGAGGGCCTTGGATGAGCAGTTCTTC. Its protein is CASSPTSGRALDEQFF.

This clonotype was recorded a few times. The chain is built from TRBV12-3 or TRBV12-4 and TRBJ1-2; D unclear. With 3 bases removed from V and 4 bases from J, the gap between germline ends came to 12 bases. The CDR3 spans 14 residues. CDR3 protein: CASSFPWTAYGYTF. CDR3 nucleotides: TGTGCCAGCAGTTTCCCGTGGACTGCCTATGGCTACACCTTC.

This clonotype showed up many times. V is TRBV3-1 and J is TRBJ2-7; unclear D gene. The CDR3 runs to 11 residues. Germline assignment: CDR1 LGHDT and CDR2 YNNKEL (reference sequence). V lost 1 base and J lost 5, with 3 bases in between. CDR3 DNA: TGTGCCAGCAGCCAAGTCAACGAGCAGTACTTC. It encodes CASSQVNEQYF.

This chain uses TRBV12-3 or TRBV12-4 with TRBJ1-3; D unclear. Trimming removed 3 bases from V and 0 bases from J, with 6 bases in between. There are 14 residues in the CDR3. CDR3 region: CASSFLGSGNTIYF. CDR3 bases: TGTGCCAGCAGTTTCTTAGGCTCTGGAAACACCATATATTTT.

V and J are TRBV20-1 and TRBJ2-5; TRBD2 is a possible D gene (6 bases). Germline loops: CDR1 DFQATT, CDR2 SNEGSKA (reference sequence). This CDR3 has 15 residues. V was pared by 6 bases and J by 5 bases, with 22 bases between. CDR3 sequence: CSAKNWLAAGETQYF. The CDR3 nucleotides read TGCAGTGCCAAAAATTGGTTGGCCGCGGGGGAGACCCAGTACTTC.

The chain carries TRBV18 and TRBJ2-7; 10 bases align to TRBD1. The V gene's germline CDR1 is KGHSH and CDR2 LQKENI. The CDR3 extends over 13 amino acids. With V trimmed by 6 bases and J by 4 bases, 3 bases remained unmatched. In nucleotides, the CDR3 is TGTGCCAGCTCGGACAGGGGGGCATACGAGCAGTACTTC. Protein: CASSDRGAYEQYF.

This clonotype was recorded a few times. The chain joins TRBV12-3 or TRBV12-4 to TRBJ2-5, with D unclear. CDR3 length: 13 residues. The V and J ends lost 4 bases and 5 bases respectively, with 11 bases between them. The CDR3 DNA follows: TGTGCCAGCAGTTCCCGACCGCGGGAGACCCAGTACTTC. It specifies CASSSRPRETQYF.

Judged by abundance, this clonotype is medium-sized. The genes are TRBV5-1 and TRBJ2-5, with unresolved D. V lost 2 bases and J lost 3, with 8 bases in between. Germline V gives CDR1 SGHRS, CDR2 YFSETQ. This CDR3 has 13 residues. The CDR3 spells CASSFRAEETQYF. The CDR3 nucleotides are TGCGCCAGCAGCTTTAGGGCTGAAGAGACCCAGTACTTC.

In its sample, this clonotype was seen many times. The chain employs TRBV12-3 or TRBV12-4 and TRBJ1-2; the D is unclear. The CDR3 extends over 12 amino acids. Trimming removed 4 bases at V and 7 bases at J, with 10 bases between. CDR3 region: CASSSRFGGYTF. The CDR3 nucleotides read TGTGCCAGCAGTTCCAGGTTCGGTGGCTACACCTTC.

This clonotype was recorded a few times. This chain joins TRBV19 and TRBJ2-1; maybe TRBD2 (6 bases). CDR1 and CDR2 (germline): LNHDA, SQIVND (reference sequence). This CDR3 has 13 residues. Trimming removed 4 bases at V and 5 bases at J, with 9 bases between. The CDR3 here is CASSTSEHNEQFF. CDR3 DNA: TGTGCCAGTAGTACTAGCGAGCACAATGAGCAGTTCTTC. Complete variable domain (other parts from reference TRBV19 and TRBJ2-1): DGGITQSPKYLFRKEGQNVTLSCEQNLNHDAMYWYRQDPGQGLRLIYYSQIVNDFQKGDIAEGYSVSREKKESFPLTVTSAQKNPTAFYLCASSTSEHNEQFFGPGTRLTVL.

In its sample, this clonotype was seen a few times. The V gene is TRBV7-8, the J gene TRBJ2-1; 9 nucleotides line up with TRBD2. The CDR3 spans 17 residues. The germline CDR1 and CDR2 sequences are SGHVS and FQNEAQ. V was clipped by 2 bases and J by 9 bases; unmatched bases: 14. The CDR3 sequence is CASSLTPRVSGSIEQFF. CDR3 coding DNA: TGTGCCAGCAGCTTAACGCCCCGGGTTAGCGGGAGCATTGAGCAGTTCTTC.

The V and J genes are TRBV6-6 and TRBJ2-1; the match to TRBD2 covers 8 bases. With V trimmed by 5 bases and J by 0 bases, 6 bases remained unmatched. The germline V gene encodes CDR1 MNHNY and CDR2 SVGAGI (reference sequence). The length of the CDR3 is 16 residues. Here the CDR3 reads CASSRYSGISYNEQFF. The CDR3 region has the DNA TGTGCCAGCAGTCGATATAGCGGGATCTCCTACAATGAGCAGTTCTTC.

The chain recombines TRBV19 with TRBJ1-5; 11 bases agree with TRBD1. The V gene end was trimmed by 5 bases and the J gene end by 2 bases; junction bases not matched to a gene: 5. This CDR3 comprises 16 residues. Germline V CDR1 and CDR2: LNHDA, SQIVND (reference sequence). This CDR3 is CASSPRTGGGNQPQHF. The CDR3, as DNA: TGTGCCAGTAGTCCTCGGACAGGGGGCGGCAATCAGCCCCAGCATTTT.